The 24 T cell receptor beta chains below all came from one sample that was sequenced in a study of cytomegalovirus exposure and HLA in healthy donors. It was with 60 Vbeta and 13 Jbeta primers that the PCR ran. TCRdb's table, derived via immunoSEQ multiplex PCR, lists solely in-frame clones and lacks some. The sample has about 46,000 clones. The sequenced material came from PBMCs. Receptor source: a woman in her thirties or forties in good health and CMV-seronegative.

The rearrangement joins TRBV7-9 to TRBJ1-1; the D is unclear. The CDR3 spans 13 residues. Trimming stripped 7 bases from V and 4 bases from J, with 13 bases between. Germline V gives CDR1 SEHNR, CDR2 FQNEAQ (reference sequence). CDR3 sequence reads: CASTPTTSTEAFF. Here the CDR3 DNA reads TGTGCCAGCACCCCAACTACGAGCACTGAAGCTTTCTTT.

The chain employs TRBV27 and TRBJ2-2, with D perhaps matching TRBD2 (6 bases). Germline V gene data show CDR1 as MNHEY and CDR2 as SMNVEV (reference sequence). CDR3 size: 13 residues. Trimming removed 11 bases from V and 0 bases from J, with 10 bases in between. The CDR3 DNA reads TGTGCCGCGGGGAATGCGAACACCGGGGAGCTGTTTTTT. This gives the protein CAAGNANTGELFF.

This chain joins TRBV4-2 and TRBJ2-5, with 7 bases matching TRBD2. CDR1 and CDR2 (germline): LGHNA, YNFKEQ. The CDR3 is made up of 17 amino acids. V shed 0 bases, J shed 4 bases, and the junction held 11 bases outside the gene matches. CDR3 loop: CASSQDWGEGRRETQYF. The CDR3 DNA reads as TGTGCCAGCAGCCAAGATTGGGGGGAGGGCCGTCGAGAGACCCAGTACTTC.

The chain is built from TRBV28 and TRBJ1-4, with unresolved D. The germline V gene encodes CDR1 MDHEN and CDR2 SYDVKM. The length of the CDR3 is 16 residues. Trimming pared 5 bases from V and 9 bases from J, leaving 22 bases between. The CDR3, as DNA: TGTGCCAGCAGTCTAACCGGAGCTTTCGGGTTGAAAAAACTGTTTTTT. Protein sequence: CASSLTGAFGLKKLFF.

The J gene is TRBJ2-7, the V gene TRBV28, with 7 bases matching TRBD2. The CDR3 length is 14 residues. The V gene end was trimmed by 3 bases and the J gene end by 2 bases; junction bases not matched to a gene: 4. Germline loops: CDR1 MDHEN, CDR2 SYDVKM. CDR3 in DNA: TGTGCCAGCAGTTTTAGGGACTATCCCTACGAGCAGTACTTC. This translates into CASSFRDYPYEQYF.

The chain employs TRBV10-3 and TRBJ1-1, with unresolved D. The V gene's germline CDR1 is ENHRY and CDR2 SYGVKD. Trimming took 4 bases from V and 2 from J, leaving 14 bases between them. The CDR3 is 15 residues long. The CDR3 protein is CAISGLLYGNTEAFF. CDR3 DNA sequence: TGTGCCATCAGTGGACTCTTATACGGCAACACTGAAGCTTTCTTT.

The V call is TRBV5-1, the J call TRBJ1-1; 9 bases agree with TRBD1. Germline-derived CDR1 and CDR2 are SGHRS and YFSETQ. Germline trimming cut 4 bases from V and 8 bases from J; bases unmatched to any gene: 9. The CDR3 is 14 amino acids. The CDR3 sequence: CASSQDRGGTEAFF. In DNA, the CDR3 is TGCGCCAGCAGCCAGGACAGGGGAGGGACCGAAGCTTTCTTT.

The chain uses TRBV11-2 and TRBJ2-7; TRBD2 aligns across 8 bases. J lost 3 bases, V lost 5 bases, and 6 bases had no gene match. The CDR3 covers 14 residues. CDR1 SGHAT and CDR2 FQNNGV come from the germline V gene. CDR3 sequence (DNA): TGTGCCAGCAGCCCCCGGGGGGGGGTCTACGAGCAGTACTTC. Protein sequence: CASSPRGGVYEQYF.

The chain employs TRBV7-2 and TRBJ2-3; D gene uncertain. Per the germline V gene, CDR1 is SGHTA and CDR2 is FQGNSA. The CDR3 runs 17 residues. The V end lost 5 bases, the J end lost 2 bases, and 20 bases lay between the germline ends. The CDR3 protein is CASSVGPSVEITDTQYF. The CDR3 DNA follows: TGTGCCAGCAGCGTTGGTCCTAGTGTAGAAATCACAGATACGCAGTATTTT.

J is TRBJ1-1 and V is TRBV28; D might be TRBD1 (5 bases). The CDR3 is 15 residues long. Germline CDR1 MDHEN, CDR2 SYDVKM. Trimming stripped 5 bases from V and 0 bases from J, with 13 bases between. CDR3 residues: CASSPIRQLNTEAFF. CDR3 sequence (DNA): TGTGCCAGCAGTCCAATCCGACAGTTGAACACTGAAGCTTTCTTT.

Here the CDR3 reads CASSSDRGLYEQYF. In nucleotides, the CDR3 is TGTGCCAGCAGCTCGGACAGGGGGCTATACGAGCAGTACTTC. The chain recombines TRBV5-4 with TRBJ2-7; 11 bases line up with TRBD1. The CDR3 totals 14 residues. The trim removed 3 bases at V and 4 bases at J, leaving 3 bases unmatched. The germline CDR1 and CDR2 sequences are SGHNT and YYREEE (reference sequence). Full variable domain (outside the CDR3, taken from reference TRBV5-4 and TRBJ2-7): ETGVTQSPTHLIKTRGQQVTLRCSSQSGHNTVSWYQQALGQGPQFIFQYYREEENGRGNFPPRFSGLQFPNYSSELNVNALELDDSALYLCASSSDRGLYEQYFGPGTRLTVT.

The CDR3 spells CSVGGGPREGSYEQYF. The DNA of the CDR3 is TGCAGCGTGGGAGGAGGGCCCCGGGAGGGATCCTACGAGCAGTACTTC. V gene TRBV29-1 combines with J gene TRBJ2-7; 8 bases match TRBD2. CDR1 and CDR2 (germline): SQVTM, ANQGSEA. V shed 6 bases, J shed 1 base, and the junction held 14 bases outside the gene matches. This CDR3 spans 16 amino acids.

The rearrangement links TRBV10-3 to TRBJ2-3; 9 bases align to TRBD2. Germline CDR1 is ENHRY and CDR2 is SYGVKD. CDR3 length equals 16 residues. The junction had 5 bases not matched to a gene; V was cut back by 0 bases and J by 4 bases. CDR3 in DNA: TGTGCCATCAGTGAGTCGGCGGGAGGGCGGGCAGATACGCAGTATTTT. It specifies CAISESAGGRADTQYF.

The V and J genes are TRBV19 and TRBJ2-2; 11 bases map to TRBD2. Looked up from germline, CDR1 is LNHDA and CDR2 is SQIVND (reference sequence). The CDR3 covers 16 residues. V was clipped by 4 bases and J by 2 bases; unmatched bases: 3. In nucleotides, the CDR3 is TGTGCCAGTAGTAGACTAGCGGGACCTAACACCGGGGAGCTGTTTTTT. Its protein product is CASSRLAGPNTGELFF.

The rearrangement uses TRBV7-9 and TRBJ2-7; D unresolved. With 0 bases removed from V and 3 bases from J, the gap between germline ends came to 6 bases. CDR1 and CDR2 (germline): SEHNR, FQNEAQ (reference sequence). This CDR3 is built from 13 residues. The CDR3 nucleotides read TGTGCCAGCAGCTTAGCCCGCGGCTACGAGCAGTACTTC. Translating gives CASSLARGYEQYF.

The J gene is TRBJ2-7, the V gene TRBV19; D call uncertain. This CDR3 has 13 residues. Germline V gene lookup returns CDR1 LNHDA and CDR2 SQIVND (reference sequence). V was shortened by 1 base and J by 2 bases, with 6 bases between the two germline ends. CDR3 coding DNA: TGTGCCAGTAGTATAGGGGCCACCTACGAGCAGTACTTC. This gives the protein CASSIGATYEQYF.

The rearrangement uses TRBV27 and TRBJ1-2; perhaps TRBD1 as D (5 bases). CDR1 is MNHEY and CDR2 is SMNVEV in the germline V gene (reference sequence). There are 13 residues in the CDR3. Trimming took 5 bases from V and 5 from J, leaving 12 bases between them. The CDR3 DNA reads as TGTGCCAGCAGTGTATACGCAGGGTATGGCTACACCTTC. Its translation: CASSVYAGYGYTF.

V gene TRBV5-6 combines with J gene TRBJ1-5; 8 nucleotides match TRBD1. V shed 1 base and J 7 bases; nucleotides not matched to a gene: 10. The CDR3 extends over 16 amino acids. Germline assignment: CDR1 SGHDT and CDR2 YYEEEE. The DNA for the CDR3 is TGTGCCAGCAGCTTGCTGAAGGGGGCAGGGGGCCAGCCCCAGCATTTT. It specifies CASSLLKGAGGQPQHF. Filled out from reference TRBV5-6 and TRBJ1-5, the complete variable domain reads DAGVTQSPTHLIKTRGQQVTLRCSPKSGHDTVSWYQQALGQGPQFIFQYYEEEERQRGNFPDRFSGHQFPNYSSELNVNALLLGDSALYLCASSLLKGAGGQPQHFGDGTRLSIL.

The gene calls are TRBV19 and TRBJ2-3; D possibly corresponds to TRBD2 (6 bases). V gave up 6 bases and J gave up 4 bases, with 23 bases separating them. Germline V lookup: CDR1 LNHDA, CDR2 SQIVND (reference sequence). This CDR3 contains 17 residues. Here the CDR3 DNA reads TGTGCCAGTAGAACGACTAGTTTTAGGTCGGTTGCAGATACGCAGTATTTT. This translates into CASRTTSFRSVADTQYF.

The chain employs TRBV4-3 and TRBJ2-5, with TRBD1 matching over 7 bases. With 3 bases clipped from V and 1 base from J, the junction kept 5 bases outside the gene matches. CDR3 length equals 15 residues. Germline V gene data show CDR1 as LGHNA and CDR2 as YSLEER. In DNA form, the CDR3 reads TGCGCCAGCAGCCACGGGACAGAGATCCAAGAGACCCAGTACTTC. It codes for CASSHGTEIQETQYF.

V is TRBV18 and J is TRBJ2-7; TRBD2 agrees at 11 bases. Germline CDR1 and CDR2: KGHSH and LQKENI. This CDR3 region has 16 residues. V lost 3 bases, J lost 2 bases, and 6 bases stayed unmatched. The CDR3 coding sequence is TGTGCCAGCTCACCGGGACTAGCGGTGAGCGCCTACGAGCAGTACTTC. Translated, it gives CASSPGLAVSAYEQYF. The entire variable domain, with the rest obtained from reference TRBV18 and TRBJ2-7, is as follows: NAGVMQNPRHLVRRRGQEARLRCSPMKGHSHVYWYRQLPEEGLKFMVYLQKENIIDESGMPKERFSAEFPKEGPSILRIQQVVRGDSAAYFCASSPGLAVSAYEQYFGPGTRLTVT.

V gene TRBV4-1 combines with J gene TRBJ2-7, with a tentative D call TRBD1 (6 bases). The CDR3 is 13 residues long. CDR1 MGHRA and CDR2 YSYEKL come from the germline V gene. V shed 3 bases and J shed 2 bases, with 8 bases lying between them. The CDR3 DNA sequence: TGCGCCAGCAGCCAGGGGACAACCTACGAGCAGTACTTC. Translated: CASSQGTTYEQYF.

The chain couples TRBV19 to TRBJ1-3; possible D gene TRBD1, 6 bases. V lost 1 base to trimming and J lost 2 bases, with 15 bases between them. Germline loops: CDR1 LNHDA, CDR2 SQIVND (reference sequence). This CDR3 contains 17 residues. The CDR3 DNA follows: TGTGCCAGTAGTATAGCCATAACAGGGAATACTGGAAACACCATATATTTT. Translated: CASSIAITGNTGNTIYF.

The CDR3 protein is CASSQDAGGSNYGYTF. The CDR3 DNA reads as TGCGCCAGCAGCCAAGATGCAGGGGGTAGTAACTATGGCTACACCTTC. This rearrangement joins TRBV4-1 to TRBJ1-2; 7 bases agree with TRBD1. The CDR3 runs 16 residues. Per germline, CDR1 MGHRA and CDR2 YSYEKL. The V and J ends lost 0 bases and 1 base, in that order; junction bases with no gene match: 5.